This note documents a single T cell receptor beta chain sequence. From the RT-PCR reads, TCRdb called clonotypes with MiXCR, one entry per CDR3 protein. The table includes around 470,000 distinct CDR3 sequences, less than 7.5% detected once. The V gene's germline CDR1 is SQVTM and CDR2 ANQGSEA. The CDR3 consists of 13 residues. Trimming stripped 4 bases from V and 1 base from J, with 10 bases between. The data belong to a study of response to subunit inactivated influenza vaccine. V is TRBV29-1 and J is TRBJ1-1; unclear D gene. The origin of this receptor is a man aged 45 to 75 who received an inactivated influenza vaccine. Sequencing used PBMCs from blood, obtained 23 to 25 months after vaccination. CDR3 protein: CSVVPQENTEAFF. CDR3 nucleotides: TGCAGCGTTGTGCCTCAGGAGAACACTGAAGCTTTCTTT. Full variable domain (rest looked up from reference TRBV29-1 and TRBJ1-1): SAVISQKPSRDICQRGTSLTIQCQVDSQVTMMFWYRQQPGQSLTLIATANQGSEATYESGFVIDKFPISRPNLTFSTLTVSNMSPEDSSIYLCSVVPQENTEAFFGQGTRLTVV.